This is a list of T cell receptor beta chains from one sample in a study of shared clonotypes between healthy human individuals. Generated by immunoSEQ multiplex PCR, the TCRdb table keeps only in-frame clones and is missing some. In the table there are millions of clones, about 95% of which are singletons. The sample consisted of naive CD8+ T cells sorted from blood. The receptors stem from a man younger than 35 in good health. Each CDR3 is given with its conserved first and last residue. D genes are given only for firm matches. Only part of the rows carry a size: once, few, many, or a class if the clone is expanded.

abundance: .
d_gene: .
j_gene: TRBJ2-7
v_gene: TRBV5-1
CDR3nt: TGCGCCAGCAGCCCGGAGAGGGGGTATAACGAGCAGTACTTC
CDR3aa: CASSPERGYNEQYF

abundance: .
d_gene: TRBD1
j_gene: TRBJ2-5
v_gene: TRBV4-1
CDR3nt: TGCGCCAGCAGCCAAGCCCCCGTGGGGACAGGGGTAGAGACCCAGTACTTC
CDR3aa: CASSQAPVGTGVETQYF

abundance: .
d_gene: .
j_gene: TRBJ1-4
v_gene: TRBV11-2
CDR3nt: TGTGCCAGCAGCCCTCCCGCCCCGGGGACTAATGAAAAACTGTTTTTT
CDR3aa: CASSPPAPGTNEKLFF

abundance: .
d_gene: .
j_gene: TRBJ2-7
v_gene: TRBV27
CDR3nt: TGTGCCAGCAGTTTAGGCTTTAAGGGCTACGAGCAGTACTTC
CDR3aa: CASSLGFKGYEQYF

abundance: .
d_gene: TRBD1
j_gene: TRBJ1-5
v_gene: TRBV11-2
CDR3nt: TGTGCCAGCAGCCCGGGACAGGACAATCAGCCCCAGCATTTT
CDR3aa: CASSPGQDNQPQHF

abundance: .
d_gene: .
j_gene: TRBJ2-7
v_gene: TRBV7-8
CDR3nt: TGTGCCAGCAGCTCGGTTGGAGAGTACGAGCAGTACTTC
CDR3aa: CASSSVGEYEQYF

abundance: .
d_gene: .
j_gene: TRBJ2-7
v_gene: TRBV6-6
CDR3nt: TGTGCCAGCAGTTACTCGACTAGGGTCCACGAGCAGTACTTC
CDR3aa: CASSYSTRVHEQYF

abundance: .
d_gene: TRBD2
j_gene: TRBJ2-7
v_gene: TRBV7-2
CDR3nt: TGTGCCAGCAGCCCCGGACTAGCGAGCTACGAGCAGTACTTC
CDR3aa: CASSPGLASYEQYF

abundance: .
d_gene: TRBD1
j_gene: TRBJ2-7
v_gene: TRBV5-1
CDR3nt: TGCGCCAGCAGCTCCAGGGGGTTCTCCTACGAGCAGTACTTC
CDR3aa: CASSSRGFSYEQYF

abundance: .
d_gene: .
j_gene: TRBJ2-5
v_gene: TRBV9
CDR3nt: TGTGCCAGCGGGACCGGGACTGCTGAAGAGACCCAGTACTTC
CDR3aa: CASGTGTAEETQYF

abundance: .
d_gene: .
j_gene: TRBJ1-6
v_gene: TRBV28
CDR3nt: TGTGCCAGCAGTTTAACCAAACGGACGGTGGATTATTCACCCCTCCACTTT
CDR3aa: CASSLTKRTVDYSPLHF

abundance: .
d_gene: .
j_gene: TRBJ2-7
v_gene: TRBV7-2
CDR3nt: TGTGCCAGCAGCTTAGCGAGCGGGCCGTCCTACGAGCAGTACTTC
CDR3aa: CASSLASGPSYEQYF

abundance: .
d_gene: TRBD1
j_gene: TRBJ1-1
v_gene: TRBV5-6
CDR3nt: TGTGCCAGCAGCTTGGGCGGACAGGACACTGAAGCTTTCTTT
CDR3aa: CASSLGGQDTEAFF

abundance: .
d_gene: TRBD2
j_gene: TRBJ2-1
v_gene: TRBV30
CDR3nt: TGTGCCTGGAGTGTAGGGCTAGCGGGAGGGAATGAGCAGTTCTTC
CDR3aa: CAWSVGLAGGNEQFF

abundance: .
d_gene: TRBD2
j_gene: TRBJ2-7
v_gene: TRBV4-3
CDR3nt: TGCGCCAGCAGCCAGATTACCGGGACTAGCGGGATATACGAGCAGTACTTC
CDR3aa: CASSQITGTSGIYEQYF

abundance: .
d_gene: .
j_gene: TRBJ2-7
v_gene: TRBV28
CDR3nt: TGTGCCAGCAGTTTAAAATTGTACGAGCAGTACTTC
CDR3aa: CASSLKLYEQYF

abundance: .
d_gene: .
j_gene: TRBJ1-6
v_gene: TRBV25-1
CDR3nt: TGTGCCAGCAGTGACGGGACCCCCTATAATTCACCCCTCCACTTT
CDR3aa: CASSDGTPYNSPLHF

abundance: .
d_gene: TRBD1
j_gene: TRBJ2-7
v_gene: TRBV9
CDR3nt: TGTGCCAGCAGCGCCGCAGGGGGTAACTACGAGCAGTACTTC
CDR3aa: CASSAAGGNYEQYF

abundance: .
d_gene: .
j_gene: TRBJ2-5
v_gene: TRBV5-6
CDR3nt: TGTGCCAGCAGCTTCGGGACTGGTGGGGAGACCCAGTACTTC
CDR3aa: CASSFGTGGETQYF

abundance: .
d_gene: .
j_gene: TRBJ1-3
v_gene: TRBV5-4
CDR3nt: TGTGCCAGCAGCTTGGACGGGTCCTCTGGAAACACCATATATTTT
CDR3aa: CASSLDGSSGNTIYF

abundance: .
d_gene: .
j_gene: TRBJ2-1
v_gene: TRBV5-3
CDR3nt: TGTGCCAGAAGCTTGTGGGACAAGCAGTTCTTC
CDR3aa: CARSLWDKQFF

abundance: .
d_gene: .
j_gene: TRBJ2-5
v_gene: TRBV7-9
CDR3nt: TGTGCCAGCAGCCCTGGACAGCTAACAGGCGGGACCCAGTACTTC
CDR3aa: CASSPGQLTGGTQYF

abundance: .
d_gene: .
j_gene: TRBJ1-1
v_gene: TRBV2
CDR3nt: TGTGCCGTAACTGGCAGGGCAAATGAGGTAGAAGCTTTCTTT
CDR3aa: CAVTGRANEVEAFF

abundance: .
d_gene: .
j_gene: TRBJ1-1
v_gene: TRBV15
CDR3nt: TGTGCCACCAGCCTCGAGGGGGGAATGAACACTGAAGCTTTCTTT
CDR3aa: CATSLEGGMNTEAFF

abundance: .
d_gene: .
j_gene: TRBJ2-2
v_gene: TRBV4-1
CDR3nt: TGCGCCAGCAGCCAAGACGGTTTGGGATGGCTGTTTTTT
CDR3aa: CASSQDGLGWLFF

abundance: .
d_gene: .
j_gene: TRBJ1-1
v_gene: TRBV29-1
CDR3nt: TGCAGCGGGCGAATCGCCGGGGGCACTGAAGCTTTCTTT
CDR3aa: CSGRIAGGTEAFF

abundance: .
d_gene: TRBD2
j_gene: TRBJ2-2
v_gene: TRBV19
CDR3nt: TGTGCCAGTAGTATCGAACTAGCGGGCGGGGAGCTGTTTTTT
CDR3aa: CASSIELAGGELFF

abundance: .
d_gene: TRBD2
j_gene: TRBJ2-7
v_gene: TRBV4-1
CDR3nt: TGCGCCAGCAGCCCGGTGGATAGCGGGGTGGTTGCGTCCTTC
CDR3aa: CASSPVDSGVVASF

abundance: .
d_gene: TRBD2
j_gene: TRBJ2-7
v_gene: TRBV10-3
CDR3nt: TGTGCCTCAGGCGCTAGCGGGGGGTCCTACGAGCAGTACTTC
CDR3aa: CASGASGGSYEQYF

abundance: once
d_gene: .
j_gene: TRBJ2-7
v_gene: TRBV10-1
CDR3nt: TGCGCCAGCAGTCCCACCCCCGTGGGCGAGCAGTACTTC
CDR3aa: CASSPTPVGEQYF

abundance: .
d_gene: TRBD2
j_gene: TRBJ2-7
v_gene: TRBV2
CDR3nt: TGTGCCAGCAGTGGTAGCGGGGGTTCCTACGAGCAGTACTTC
CDR3aa: CASSGSGGSYEQYF

abundance: .
d_gene: .
j_gene: TRBJ2-3
v_gene: TRBV21-1
CDR3nt: TGTGCCAGCAGCTTTAGCAGGGGGCCGGAAGATACGCAGTATTTT
CDR3aa: CASSFSRGPEDTQYF

abundance: .
d_gene: .
j_gene: TRBJ1-2
v_gene: TRBV7-9
CDR3nt: TGTGCCAGCAACCCCCCTCAGCTTAACTATGGCTACACCTTC
CDR3aa: CASNPPQLNYGYTF

abundance: .
d_gene: .
j_gene: TRBJ2-7
v_gene: TRBV6-5
CDR3nt: TGTGCCAGCAGTTCAACAGCGGAGGGGGACGAGCAGTACTTC
CDR3aa: CASSSTAEGDEQYF

abundance: .
d_gene: TRBD1
j_gene: TRBJ2-7
v_gene: TRBV5-1
CDR3nt: TGCGCCAGCAGCACCGGACAGGGGAGCTACGAGCAGTACTTC
CDR3aa: CASSTGQGSYEQYF

abundance: once
d_gene: TRBD1
j_gene: TRBJ2-7
v_gene: TRBV11-2
CDR3nt: TGTGCCAGCAGCTTACCCCCAGAGGGACAGTTTTACGAGCAGTACTTC
CDR3aa: CASSLPPEGQFYEQYF

abundance: .
d_gene: .
j_gene: TRBJ2-7
v_gene: TRBV11-2
CDR3nt: TGTGCCAGCAGCCCAGGGTGGGAGCAGTACTTC
CDR3aa: CASSPGWEQYF

abundance: .
d_gene: TRBD2
j_gene: TRBJ2-3
v_gene: TRBV13
CDR3nt: TGTGCCAGCAGCTCATCTTTTACGGGACTAGCGGGATTGGATACGCAGTATTTT
CDR3aa: CASSSSFTGLAGLDTQYF

abundance: .
d_gene: .
j_gene: TRBJ1-1
v_gene: TRBV4-1
CDR3nt: TGCGCCAGCAGCCAAGATGGCGGGAACACTGAAGCTTTCTTT
CDR3aa: CASSQDGGNTEAFF

abundance: .
d_gene: TRBD1
j_gene: TRBJ2-7
v_gene: TRBV18
CDR3nt: TGTGCCAGCTCACCCGGGACAGCTCTCTCCTACGAGCAGTACTTC
CDR3aa: CASSPGTALSYEQYF

abundance: .
d_gene: .
j_gene: TRBJ1-6
v_gene: TRBV7-8
CDR3nt: TGTGCCAGCAGCTTAGAGGGCGAATTCCTGGCTAGGGATTCACCCCTCCACTTT
CDR3aa: CASSLEGEFLARDSPLHF

abundance: .
d_gene: TRBD2
j_gene: TRBJ2-3
v_gene: TRBV7-9
CDR3nt: TGTGCCAGCAGCCCAAGCGGGATAAGCACAGATACGCAGTATTTT
CDR3aa: CASSPSGISTDTQYF

abundance: .
d_gene: .
j_gene: TRBJ2-7
v_gene: TRBV6-1
CDR3nt: TGTGCCAGTGAGACAGATATCGCCTACGAGCAGTACTTC
CDR3aa: CASETDIAYEQYF

abundance: .
d_gene: .
j_gene: TRBJ1-1
v_gene: TRBV4-3
CDR3nt: TGCGCCAGCAGCCAAGATTGGAGGGCATTGAACACTGAAGCTTTCTTT
CDR3aa: CASSQDWRALNTEAFF

abundance: once
d_gene: .
j_gene: TRBJ1-2
v_gene: TRBV6-1
CDR3nt: TGTGCCAACGGGGGCAGCGAAACGACGTCCTTC
CDR3aa: CANGGSETTSF

abundance: .
d_gene: .
j_gene: TRBJ2-2
v_gene: TRBV10-1
CDR3nt: TGCGCCAGCAGTGAGTCGGACAGACTGACCTCGAACACCGGGGAGCTGTTTTTT
CDR3aa: CASSESDRLTSNTGELFF

abundance: .
d_gene: .
j_gene: TRBJ2-3
v_gene: TRBV5-1
CDR3nt: TGCGCCAGCAGCTTGGTCGGACTTGACACAGATACGCAGTATTTT
CDR3aa: CASSLVGLDTDTQYF

abundance: .
d_gene: TRBD2
j_gene: TRBJ2-2
v_gene: TRBV19
CDR3nt: TGTGCCAGTAGCCTATTAGGGGAGGGGACCGGGGAGCTGTTTTTT
CDR3aa: CASSLLGEGTGELFF

abundance: .
d_gene: .
j_gene: TRBJ2-7
v_gene: TRBV7-8
CDR3nt: TGTGCCAGCAGCACACCGGGACTGATCTTCTACGAGCAGTACTTC
CDR3aa: CASSTPGLIFYEQYF

abundance: .
d_gene: TRBD1
j_gene: TRBJ2-7
v_gene: TRBV7-9
CDR3nt: TGTGCCAGCAGCCACCGGGACAGGGGCCCGTACGAGCAGTACTTC
CDR3aa: CASSHRDRGPYEQYF

abundance: .
d_gene: TRBD2
j_gene: TRBJ2-7
v_gene: TRBV2
CDR3nt: TGTGCCAGCAGTGAAGGGCCACAATCGCGGGGGTCCTACGAGCAGTACTTC
CDR3aa: CASSEGPQSRGSYEQYF

abundance: .
d_gene: .
j_gene: TRBJ2-7
v_gene: TRBV27
CDR3nt: TGTGCCAGCAGTTTACGGGGTGTTTTGTACGAGCAGTACTTC
CDR3aa: CASSLRGVLYEQYF

abundance: .
d_gene: .
j_gene: TRBJ2-1
v_gene: TRBV4-1
CDR3nt: TGCGCCAGCAGCCAAGACCGCTCCTACAATGAGCAGTTCTTC
CDR3aa: CASSQDRSYNEQFF

abundance: .
d_gene: .
j_gene: TRBJ2-3
v_gene: TRBV9
CDR3nt: TGTGCCAGCAGCGGAGGGGCAGATACGCAGTATTTT
CDR3aa: CASSGGADTQYF

abundance: .
d_gene: TRBD2
j_gene: TRBJ2-5
v_gene: TRBV23-1
CDR3nt: TGCGCCAGCAGTCAATCGGGTACTAGCGGGAGTTGGGAGACCCAGTACTTC
CDR3aa: CASSQSGTSGSWETQYF